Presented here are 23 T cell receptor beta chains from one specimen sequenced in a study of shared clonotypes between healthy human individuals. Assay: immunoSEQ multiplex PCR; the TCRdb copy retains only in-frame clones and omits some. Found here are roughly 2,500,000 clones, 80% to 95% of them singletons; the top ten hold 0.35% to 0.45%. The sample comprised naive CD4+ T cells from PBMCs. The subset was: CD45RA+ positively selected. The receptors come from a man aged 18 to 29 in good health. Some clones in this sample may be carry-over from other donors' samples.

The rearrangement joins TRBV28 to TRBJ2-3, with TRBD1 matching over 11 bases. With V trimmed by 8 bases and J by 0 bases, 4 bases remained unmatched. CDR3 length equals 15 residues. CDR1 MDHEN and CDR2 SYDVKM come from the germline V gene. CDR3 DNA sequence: TGTGCCAGCCGGGGACAGGGGGTTAGCACAGATACGCAGTATTTT. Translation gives CASRGQGVSTDTQYF.

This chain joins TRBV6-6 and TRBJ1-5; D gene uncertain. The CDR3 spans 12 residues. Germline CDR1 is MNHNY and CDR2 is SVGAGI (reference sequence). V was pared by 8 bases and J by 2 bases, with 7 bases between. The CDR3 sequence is CASSRGNQPQHF. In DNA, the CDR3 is TGTGCCAGCTCGCGGGGCAATCAGCCCCAGCATTTT.

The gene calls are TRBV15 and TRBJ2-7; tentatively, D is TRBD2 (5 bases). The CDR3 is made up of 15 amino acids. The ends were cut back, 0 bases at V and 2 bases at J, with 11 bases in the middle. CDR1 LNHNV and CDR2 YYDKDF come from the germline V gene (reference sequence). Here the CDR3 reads CATSRDRSGAYEQYF. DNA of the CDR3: TGTGCCACCAGCAGAGATCGAAGCGGAGCCTACGAGCAGTACTTC.

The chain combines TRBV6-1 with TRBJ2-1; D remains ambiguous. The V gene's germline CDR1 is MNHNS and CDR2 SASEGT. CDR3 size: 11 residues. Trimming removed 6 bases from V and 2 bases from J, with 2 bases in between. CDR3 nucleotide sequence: TGTGCCAGCAGGGCCTACAATGAGCAGTTCTTC. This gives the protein CASRAYNEQFF.

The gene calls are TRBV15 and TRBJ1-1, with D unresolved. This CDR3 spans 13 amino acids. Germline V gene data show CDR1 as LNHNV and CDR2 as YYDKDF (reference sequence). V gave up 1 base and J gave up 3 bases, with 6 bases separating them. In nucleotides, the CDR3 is TGTGCCACCAGCAGAGGGGCCTACACTGAAGCTTTCTTT. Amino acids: CATSRGAYTEAFF.

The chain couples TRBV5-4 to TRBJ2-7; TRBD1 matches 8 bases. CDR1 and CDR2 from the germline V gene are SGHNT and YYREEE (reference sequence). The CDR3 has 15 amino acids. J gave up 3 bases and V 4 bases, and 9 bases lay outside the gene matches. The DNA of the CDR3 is TGTGCCAGCAGCCGAATAGGGACAGGAAACTACGAGCAGTACTTC. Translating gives CASSRIGTGNYEQYF.

This CDR3 is CASSLRLAGAKAQYF. In nucleotides, the CDR3 is TGTGCCAGCAGTTTACGGCTAGCGGGGGCGAAGGCGCAGTATTTT. This chain links TRBV28 with TRBJ2-3; TRBD2 matches 10 bases. CDR3 length: 15 residues. CDR1 is MDHEN and CDR2 is SYDVKM in the germline V gene. V lost 2 bases and J lost 10; bases outside the gene matches: 9.

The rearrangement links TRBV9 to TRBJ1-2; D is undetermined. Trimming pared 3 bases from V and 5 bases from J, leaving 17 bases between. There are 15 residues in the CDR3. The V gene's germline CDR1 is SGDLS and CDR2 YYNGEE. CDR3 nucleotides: TGTGCCAGCAGCGGGAGTACAGATTTGAGATATGGCTACACCTTC. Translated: CASSGSTDLRYGYTF. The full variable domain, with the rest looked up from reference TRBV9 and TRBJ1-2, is DSGVTQTPKHLITATGQRVTLRCSPRSGDLSVYWYQQSLDQGLQFLIQYYNGEERAKGNILERFSAQQFPDLHSELNLSSLELGDSALYFCASSGSTDLRYGYTFGSGTRLTVV.

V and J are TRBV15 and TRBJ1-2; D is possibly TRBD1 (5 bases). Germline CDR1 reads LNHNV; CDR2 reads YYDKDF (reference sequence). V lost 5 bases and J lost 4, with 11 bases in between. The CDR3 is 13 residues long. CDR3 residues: CATSPMTAYGYTF. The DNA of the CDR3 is TGTGCCACCAGCCCTATGACAGCCTATGGCTACACCTTC.

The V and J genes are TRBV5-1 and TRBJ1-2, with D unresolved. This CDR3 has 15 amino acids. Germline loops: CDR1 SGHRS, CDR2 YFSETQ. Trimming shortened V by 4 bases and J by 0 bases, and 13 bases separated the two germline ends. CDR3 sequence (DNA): TGCGCCAGCAGCATGGACGGACCATCTAACTATGGCTACACCTTC. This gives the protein CASSMDGPSNYGYTF.

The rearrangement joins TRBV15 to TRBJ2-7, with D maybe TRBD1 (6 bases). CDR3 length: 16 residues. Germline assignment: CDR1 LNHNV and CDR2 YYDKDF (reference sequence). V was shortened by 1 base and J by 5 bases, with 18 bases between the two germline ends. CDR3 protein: CATSRGLPDRRDEQYF. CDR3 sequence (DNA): TGTGCCACCAGCAGAGGCCTCCCAGACAGGCGGGACGAGCAGTACTTC.

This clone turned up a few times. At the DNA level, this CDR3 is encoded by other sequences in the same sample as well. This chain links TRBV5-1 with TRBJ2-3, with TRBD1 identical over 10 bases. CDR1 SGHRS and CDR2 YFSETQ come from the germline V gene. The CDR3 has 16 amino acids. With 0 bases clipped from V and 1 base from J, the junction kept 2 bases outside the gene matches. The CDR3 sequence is CASSLAGTGGTDTQYF. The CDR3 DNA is TGCGCCAGCAGCTTGGCCGGGACAGGGGGCACAGATACGCAGTATTTT. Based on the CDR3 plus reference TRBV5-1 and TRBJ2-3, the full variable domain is KAGVTQTPRYLIKTRGQQVTLSCSPISGHRSVSWYQQTPGQGLQFLFEYFSETQRNKGNFPGRFSGRQFSNSRSEMNVSTLELGDSALYLCASSLAGTGGTDTQYFGPGTRLTVL.

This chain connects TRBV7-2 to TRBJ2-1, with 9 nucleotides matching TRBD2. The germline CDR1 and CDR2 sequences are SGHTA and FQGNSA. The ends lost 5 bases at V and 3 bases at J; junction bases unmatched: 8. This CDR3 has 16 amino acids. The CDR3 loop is CASSPLGSGGYNEQFF. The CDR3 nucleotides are TGTGCCAGCAGCCCCCTCGGTAGCGGGGGCTACAATGAGCAGTTCTTC. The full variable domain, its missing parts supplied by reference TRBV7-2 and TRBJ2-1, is GAGVSQSPSNKVTEKGKDVELRCDPISGHTALYWYRQSLGQGLEFLIYFQGNSAPDKSGLPSDRFSAERTGGSVSTLTIQRTQQEDSAVYLCASSPLGSGGYNEQFFGPGTRLTVL.

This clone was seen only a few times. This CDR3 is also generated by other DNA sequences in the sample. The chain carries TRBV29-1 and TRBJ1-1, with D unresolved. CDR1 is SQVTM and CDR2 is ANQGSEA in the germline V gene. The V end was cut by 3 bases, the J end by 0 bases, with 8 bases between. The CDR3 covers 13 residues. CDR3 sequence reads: CSVEGRVNTEAFF. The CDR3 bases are TGCAGCGTTGAGGGTCGGGTGAACACTGAAGCTTTCTTT. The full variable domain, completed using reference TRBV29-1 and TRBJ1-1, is SAVISQKPSRDICQRGTSLTIQCQVDSQVTMMFWYRQQPGQSLTLIATANQGSEATYESGFVIDKFPISRPNLTFSTLTVSNMSPEDSSIYLCSVEGRVNTEAFFGQGTRLTVV.

In nucleotides, the CDR3 is TGTGCCTGGAGTAACGAGTATAGCAATCAGCCCCAGCATTTT. Protein product: CAWSNEYSNQPQHF. The chain employs TRBV30 and TRBJ1-5; D uncertain. The V and J ends lost 2 bases and 0 bases respectively, with 8 bases between them. CDR1 and CDR2 from the germline V gene are GTSNPN and SVGIG (reference sequence). The CDR3 contains 14 residues.

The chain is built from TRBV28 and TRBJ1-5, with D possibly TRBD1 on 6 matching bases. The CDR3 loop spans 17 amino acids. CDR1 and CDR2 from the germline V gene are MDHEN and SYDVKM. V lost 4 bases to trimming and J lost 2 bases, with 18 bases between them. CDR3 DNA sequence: TGTGCCAGCAGTTCGGCCTACAGGGTAAGACGCAATCAGCCCCAGCATTTT. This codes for CASSSAYRVRRNQPQHF.

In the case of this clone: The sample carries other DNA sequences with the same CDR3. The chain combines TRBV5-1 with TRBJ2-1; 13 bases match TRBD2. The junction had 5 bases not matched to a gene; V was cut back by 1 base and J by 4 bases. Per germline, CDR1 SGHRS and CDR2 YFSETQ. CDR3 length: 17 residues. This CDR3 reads CASSLSTSGRAYNEQFF. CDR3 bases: TGCGCCAGCAGCTTGTCCACTAGCGGGAGGGCTTACAATGAGCAGTTCTTC.

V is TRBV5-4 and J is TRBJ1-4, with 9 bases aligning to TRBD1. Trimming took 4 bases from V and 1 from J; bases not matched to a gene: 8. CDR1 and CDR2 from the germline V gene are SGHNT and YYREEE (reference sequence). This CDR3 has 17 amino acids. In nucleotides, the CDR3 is TGTGCCAGCAGCCCCGGACAGGGGTTTTTAACTAATGAAAAACTGTTTTTT. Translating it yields CASSPGQGFLTNEKLFF.

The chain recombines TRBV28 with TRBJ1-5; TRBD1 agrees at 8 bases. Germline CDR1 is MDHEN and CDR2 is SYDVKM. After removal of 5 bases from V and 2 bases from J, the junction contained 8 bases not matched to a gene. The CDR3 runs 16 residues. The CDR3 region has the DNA TGTGCCAGCAGTATCCCGGACAGGGTGGGCAATCAGCCCCAGCATTTT. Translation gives CASSIPDRVGNQPQHF.

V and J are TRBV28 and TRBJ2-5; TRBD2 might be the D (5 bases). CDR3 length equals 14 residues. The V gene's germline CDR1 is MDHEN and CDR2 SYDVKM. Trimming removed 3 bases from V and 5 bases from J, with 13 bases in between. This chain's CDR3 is CASSFLLGEETQYF. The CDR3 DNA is TGTGCCAGCAGTTTCCTCCTGGGAGAGGAGACCCAGTACTTC. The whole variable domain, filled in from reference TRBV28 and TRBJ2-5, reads DVKVTQSSRYLVKRTGEKVFLECVQDMDHENMFWYRQDPGLGLRLIYFSYDVKMKEKGDIPEGYSVSREKKERFSLILESASTNQTSMYLCASSFLLGEETQYFGPGTRLLVL.

CDR3 loop: CASSQAALQGYEQYF. CDR3 DNA: TGCGCCAGCAGCCAAGCAGCCTTACAGGGCTACGAGCAGTACTTC. The chain uses TRBV4-3 and TRBJ2-7; D possibly corresponds to TRBD1 (6 bases). Germline-derived CDR1 and CDR2 are LGHNA and YSLEER. Trimming took 1 base from V and 3 from J, leaving 13 bases between them. The CDR3 sequence is 15 residues long.

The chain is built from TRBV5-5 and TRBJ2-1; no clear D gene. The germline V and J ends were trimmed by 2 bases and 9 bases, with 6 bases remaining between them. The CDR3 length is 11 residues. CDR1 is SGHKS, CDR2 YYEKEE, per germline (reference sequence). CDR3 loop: CASSLQIEQFF. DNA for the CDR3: TGTGCCAGCAGCTTACAGATTGAGCAGTTCTTC.

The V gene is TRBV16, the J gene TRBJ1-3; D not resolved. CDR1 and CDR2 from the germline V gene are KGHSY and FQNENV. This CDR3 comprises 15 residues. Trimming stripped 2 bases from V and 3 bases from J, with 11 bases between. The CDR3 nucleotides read TGTGCCAGCAGCCAAGTACGACTTGGTGGAAACACCATATATTTT. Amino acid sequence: CASSQVRLGGNTIYF.